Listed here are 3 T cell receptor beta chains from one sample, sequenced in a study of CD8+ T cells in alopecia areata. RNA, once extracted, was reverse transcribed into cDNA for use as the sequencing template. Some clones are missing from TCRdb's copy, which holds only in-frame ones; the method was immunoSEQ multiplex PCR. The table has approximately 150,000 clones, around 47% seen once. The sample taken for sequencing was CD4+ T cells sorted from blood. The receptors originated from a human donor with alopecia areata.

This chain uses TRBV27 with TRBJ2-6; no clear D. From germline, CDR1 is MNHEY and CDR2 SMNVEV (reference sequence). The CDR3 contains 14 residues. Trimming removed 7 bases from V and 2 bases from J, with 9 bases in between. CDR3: CASKPMPGANVLTF. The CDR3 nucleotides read TGTGCCAGCAAACCCATGCCTGGGGCCAACGTCCTGACTTTC.

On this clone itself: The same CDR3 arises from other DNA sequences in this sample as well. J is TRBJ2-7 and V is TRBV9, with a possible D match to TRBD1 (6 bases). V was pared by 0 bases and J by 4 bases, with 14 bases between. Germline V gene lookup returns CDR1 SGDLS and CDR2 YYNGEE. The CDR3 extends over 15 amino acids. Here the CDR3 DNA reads TGTGCCAGCAGCGTAGCTCCGGGACAAACTTACGAGCAGTACTTC. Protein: CASSVAPGQTYEQYF.

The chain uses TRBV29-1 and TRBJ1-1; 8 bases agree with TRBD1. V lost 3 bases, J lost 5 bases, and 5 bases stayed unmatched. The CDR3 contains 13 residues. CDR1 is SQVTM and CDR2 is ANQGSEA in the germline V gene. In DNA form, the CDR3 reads TGCAGCGTTGAGACAGGGGCGGGGACTGAAGCTTTCTTT. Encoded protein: CSVETGAGTEAFF.